These 3 T cell receptor beta chains came from one sample sequenced in a study of blood T cell repertoires in COVID-19. Method: immunoSEQ multiplex PCR; TCRdb's copy keeps in-frame clones and lacks some. The data show approximately 90,000 clones, with around 87% seen just once and 7% to 8% held by the top ten. What was sequenced was peripheral blood. These receptors were collected from a human donor with acute or convalescent COVID-19. The donor label of this sample is uncertain.

This clone was seen just once. The chain has TRBV6-2 or TRBV6-3 and TRBJ2-5, with TRBD1 matching over 11 bases. V shed 4 bases and J 5 bases; nucleotides not matched to a gene: 9. This CDR3 is 16 amino acids long. Germline lookup yields CDR1 MNHEY and CDR2 SVGEGT. DNA of the CDR3: TGTGCCAGCAGTTCGCCCCGGACAGGGGGCGGGGAGACCCAGTACTTC. Residues: CASSSPRTGGGETQYF.

CDR3 residues: CASSPPGTNEKLFF. CDR3 nucleotides: TGTGCCAGCAGTCCCCCAGGGACTAATGAAAAACTGTTTTTT. V and J are TRBV4-2 and TRBJ1-4, with D maybe TRBD1 (5 bases). With 6 bases removed from V and 2 bases from J, the gap between germline ends came to 10 bases. In germline, CDR1 is LGHNA, CDR2 YNFKEQ. CDR3 length: 14 residues.

This clone was detected only once. This rearrangement joins TRBV3-1 (or the pseudogene TRBV3-2) to TRBJ2-7; TRBD1 is a possible D gene (5 bases). In germline, CDR1 is LGHDT, CDR2 YNNKEL (reference sequence). The V gene lost 0 bases and the J gene lost 6 bases, with 12 bases spanning the gap. The CDR3 loop spans 14 amino acids. In DNA form, the CDR3 reads TGTGCCAGCAGCCAAGACTACAGGTCTACCGAGCAGTACTTC. Protein sequence: CASSQDYRSTEQYF.